Listed below are T cell receptor beta chains from one sample, sequenced in a study of blood T cell repertoires in COVID-19. Produced via immunoSEQ multiplex PCR; TCRdb's table is partial and in-frame only. The sample comprises roughly 260,000 clones, around nine tenths of which are singletons, and approximately 9.8% rests with the top ten. Sequencing was performed on peripheral blood. Receptor source: a man between 35 and 55 years old who had recovered from COVID-19. CDR3s include the opening cysteine and the closing phenylalanine or tryptophan. D genes are given only for firm matches. A clone size is listed for some rows: how often the clone was seen (once, few, many), or a class if it is expanded.

j_call: TRBJ2-2; d_call: -; v_call: TRBV11-3; clone_size: once; cdr3_nt: TGTGCCAGCAGGGAGAGGGGGAGCACCGGGGAGCTGTTTTTT; cdr3_aa: CASRERGSTGELFF
j_call: TRBJ2-7; d_call: TRBD2; v_call: TRBV13; clone_size: few; cdr3_nt: TGTGCCAGCAGTTTGGGACTTGCGGGAGGCTACGAGCAGTACTTC; cdr3_aa: CASSLGLAGGYEQYF
j_call: TRBJ2-1; d_call: -; v_call: TRBV9; clone_size: -; cdr3_nt: TGTGCCAGCAGCGTAGCTAGCTCTAATGAGCAGTTCTTC; cdr3_aa: CASSVASSNEQFF
j_call: TRBJ2-3; d_call: -; v_call: TRBV5-1; clone_size: -; cdr3_nt: TGCGCCAGCAGCCCACGCAGGGCCGGAGATACGCAGTATTTT; cdr3_aa: CASSPRRAGDTQYF
j_call: TRBJ2-5; d_call: -; v_call: TRBV29-1; clone_size: -; cdr3_nt: TGCAGCGCTAGAACAGTTACCCAAGAGACCCAGTACTTC; cdr3_aa: CSARTVTQETQYF
j_call: TRBJ2-3; d_call: TRBD2; v_call: TRBV5-4; clone_size: -; cdr3_nt: TGTGCCAGCAGCTCGCAGCGGGGGGGCTTCACAGATACGCAGTATTTT; cdr3_aa: CASSSQRGGFTDTQYF
j_call: TRBJ2-7; d_call: -; v_call: TRBV18; clone_size: -; cdr3_nt: TGTGCCAGCTCACCTCTTTTCTCCTACGAGCAGTACTTC; cdr3_aa: CASSPLFSYEQYF
j_call: TRBJ1-2; d_call: TRBD1; v_call: TRBV29-1; clone_size: -; cdr3_nt: TGCAGCGTTGAAGGAGGGGACAGGGGGTTAGGCTACACCTTC; cdr3_aa: CSVEGGDRGLGYTF
j_call: TRBJ2-7; d_call: -; v_call: TRBV9; clone_size: -; cdr3_nt: TGTGCCAGCAGCCCAGTACAGGGAGTGTCCTACGAGCAGTACTTC; cdr3_aa: CASSPVQGVSYEQYF
j_call: TRBJ1-1; d_call: -; v_call: TRBV7-2; clone_size: -; cdr3_nt: TGTGCCAGCAGCCTGACAGATTACACTGAAGCTTTCTTT; cdr3_aa: CASSLTDYTEAFF
j_call: TRBJ2-7; d_call: -; v_call: TRBV2; clone_size: -; cdr3_nt: TGTGCCAGCAGAGCAACGGACAATGTAGGGGACGAGCAGTACTTC; cdr3_aa: CASRATDNVGDEQYF
j_call: TRBJ2-7; d_call: -; v_call: TRBV20-1; clone_size: -; cdr3_nt: TGCAGTGCTCCCGGGGTGCGCGAGCAGTACTTC; cdr3_aa: CSAPGVREQYF
j_call: TRBJ2-1; d_call: TRBD2; v_call: TRBV7-2; clone_size: -; cdr3_nt: TGTGCCAGCAGCACCCCGGGACTAGCGGCTATTCCCGCATACAATGAGCAGTTCTTC; cdr3_aa: CASSTPGLAAIPAYNEQFF
j_call: TRBJ1-1; d_call: -; v_call: TRBV5-1; clone_size: -; cdr3_nt: TGCGCCAGCAGCTTGCGGGGGGTTGGCACTGAAGCTTTCTTT; cdr3_aa: CASSLRGVGTEAFF
j_call: TRBJ1-6; d_call: -; v_call: TRBV12-5; clone_size: -; cdr3_nt: TGTGCTAGTGGCCGGTCGGGGGGCGGCTCACCCCTCCACTTT; cdr3_aa: CASGRSGGGSPLHF
j_call: TRBJ1-4; d_call: -; v_call: TRBV7-9; clone_size: -; cdr3_nt: TGTGCCAGCAGCTTAGCGGAGTATAATGAAAAACTGTTTTTT; cdr3_aa: CASSLAEYNEKLFF
j_call: TRBJ1-2; d_call: -; v_call: TRBV27; clone_size: once; cdr3_nt: TGTGCCAGCAGTCTCACAGGCAACGGATTTGGCTACACCTTC; cdr3_aa: CASSLTGNGFGYTF
j_call: TRBJ2-7; d_call: -; v_call: TRBV10-3; clone_size: -; cdr3_nt: TGTGCCATCAGATTGGACGGGAGCTCCTACGAGCAGTACTTC; cdr3_aa: CAIRLDGSSYEQYF
j_call: TRBJ2-2; d_call: -; v_call: TRBV11-2; clone_size: -; cdr3_nt: TGTGCCAGCAGCTTAGTATTCCAGACTGCCAATAAGTACACCGGGGAGCTGTTTTTT; cdr3_aa: CASSLVFQTANKYTGELFF
j_call: TRBJ2-4; d_call: TRBD2; v_call: TRBV6-6; clone_size: -; cdr3_nt: TGTGCCAGCAGTAGACTAGCGGGGGGGCGGAACATTCAGTACTTC; cdr3_aa: CASSRLAGGRNIQYF
j_call: TRBJ2-3; d_call: -; v_call: TRBV7-9; clone_size: -; cdr3_nt: TGTGCCAGCAGCTTTCCCACGGGAACAGATACGCAGTATTTT; cdr3_aa: CASSFPTGTDTQYF
j_call: TRBJ1-1; d_call: -; v_call: TRBV19; clone_size: -; cdr3_nt: TGTGCCAGTAGTAAGGCAGGGGCAGGCACTGAAGCTTTCTTT; cdr3_aa: CASSKAGAGTEAFF
j_call: TRBJ1-3; d_call: -; v_call: TRBV10-2; clone_size: -; cdr3_nt: TGCGCCAGCAGGGGGGGGGAAGCGGGTTTCGGAAACACCATATATTTT; cdr3_aa: CASRGGEAGFGNTIYF
j_call: TRBJ2-5; d_call: TRBD1; v_call: TRBV14; clone_size: -; cdr3_nt: TGTGCCAGCAGCCAAGGGGACAGTACGGGGCAAGAGACCCAGTACTTC; cdr3_aa: CASSQGDSTGQETQYF
j_call: TRBJ1-5; d_call: -; v_call: TRBV7-6; clone_size: -; cdr3_nt: TGTGCCAGCAGCTTAGAGGGGTATAGCAATCAGCCCCAGCATTTT; cdr3_aa: CASSLEGYSNQPQHF
j_call: TRBJ1-2; d_call: -; v_call: TRBV7-9; clone_size: -; cdr3_nt: TGTGCCAGCAGCTTAGTACCCTCAGGGAACTATGGCTACACCTTC; cdr3_aa: CASSLVPSGNYGYTF
j_call: TRBJ1-2; d_call: TRBD1; v_call: TRBV27; clone_size: few; cdr3_nt: TGTGCCAGCAGTCTAGGGACAGGGTGGGGCTACACCTTC; cdr3_aa: CASSLGTGWGYTF
j_call: TRBJ2-3; d_call: -; v_call: TRBV7-2; clone_size: -; cdr3_nt: TGTGCCAGCAGCAGCACTAGTTCTAGCACAGATACGCAGTATTTT; cdr3_aa: CASSSTSSSTDTQYF
j_call: TRBJ2-1; d_call: TRBD1; v_call: TRBV7-2; clone_size: -; cdr3_nt: TGTGCCAGCACCCCAGGGACAGATGCCCCCAAGTTCTTC; cdr3_aa: CASTPGTDAPKFF
j_call: TRBJ2-2; d_call: TRBD1; v_call: TRBV20-1; clone_size: -; cdr3_nt: TGCAGTGCTAGTAGCAGGGGGACCGGGGAGCTGTTTTTT; cdr3_aa: CSASSRGTGELFF
j_call: TRBJ1-6; d_call: -; v_call: TRBV2; clone_size: -; cdr3_nt: TGTGCCAGCGGTCTCGACAGTAATTCACCCCTCCACTTT; cdr3_aa: CASGLDSNSPLHF
j_call: TRBJ2-7; d_call: -; v_call: TRBV27; clone_size: -; cdr3_nt: TGTGCCAGCAGTTCTTCCGGGACACTTCTTGAGCAGTACTTC; cdr3_aa: CASSSSGTLLEQYF
j_call: TRBJ1-4; d_call: TRBD1; v_call: TRBV3-1/TRBV3-2; clone_size: -; cdr3_nt: TGTGCCAGCAGCCCGCGGACAGGGCTTAATGAAAAACTGTTTTTT; cdr3_aa: CASSPRTGLNEKLFF
j_call: TRBJ2-4; d_call: -; v_call: TRBV6-1; clone_size: -; cdr3_nt: TGTGCCAGCAGTGAAGGGAATAGCGGTCCCTCTGTACAGTACTTC; cdr3_aa: CASSEGNSGPSVQYF
j_call: TRBJ1-6; d_call: -; v_call: TRBV5-1; clone_size: -; cdr3_nt: TGCGCCAGCAGACACTGGGAGAAATCCTATAATTCACCCCTCCACTTT; cdr3_aa: CASRHWEKSYNSPLHF
j_call: TRBJ2-2; d_call: TRBD2; v_call: TRBV7-6; clone_size: -; cdr3_nt: TGTGCCAGCAGCTTAGATTTGGTAGGACTAGCGGGAGGCACGAACACCGGGGAGCTGTTTTTT; cdr3_aa: CASSLDLVGLAGGTNTGELFF